This TCR beta chain was observed in a study of T cell responses to AZD1222 COVID-19 vaccine. This CDR3 contains 12 residues. V lost 4 bases, J lost 3 bases, and 7 bases lay in between. Per germline, CDR1 SGHNT and CDR2 YYREEE (reference sequence). Profiling relied on immunoSEQ multiplex PCR, and the TCRdb table lists in-frame clones only, not all of them. The data hold about 130,000 clones, with about nine tenths observed a single time. This chain links TRBV5-4 with TRBJ1-2; D is uncertain. This receptor was obtained from an adult in good health. The specimen was peripheral blood, collected on day 0 of AZD1222 vaccination. CDR3 nucleotides: TGTGCCAGCAGCCGGGAGGACTATGGCTACACCTTC. It translates to CASSREDYGYTF.